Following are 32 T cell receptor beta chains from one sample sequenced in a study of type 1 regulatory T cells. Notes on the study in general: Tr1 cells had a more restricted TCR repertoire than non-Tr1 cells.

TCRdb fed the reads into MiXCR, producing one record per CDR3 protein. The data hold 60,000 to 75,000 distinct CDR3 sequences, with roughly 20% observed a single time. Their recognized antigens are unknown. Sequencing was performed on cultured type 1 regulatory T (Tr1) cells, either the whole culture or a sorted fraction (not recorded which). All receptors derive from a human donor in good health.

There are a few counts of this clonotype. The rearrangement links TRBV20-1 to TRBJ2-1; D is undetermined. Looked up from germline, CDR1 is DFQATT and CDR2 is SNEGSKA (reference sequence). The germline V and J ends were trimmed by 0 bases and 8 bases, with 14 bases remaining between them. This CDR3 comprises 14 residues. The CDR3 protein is CSARDISRVDEQFF. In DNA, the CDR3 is TGCAGTGCTAGAGATATTAGCCGCGTAGATGAGCAGTTCTTC.

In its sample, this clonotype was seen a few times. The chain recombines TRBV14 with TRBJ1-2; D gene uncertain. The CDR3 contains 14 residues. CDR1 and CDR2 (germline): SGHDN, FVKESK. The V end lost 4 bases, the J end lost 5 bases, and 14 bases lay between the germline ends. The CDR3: CASSRGNSQYGYTF. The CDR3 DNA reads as TGTGCCAGCAGCCGTGGAAACAGTCAATATGGCTACACCTTC. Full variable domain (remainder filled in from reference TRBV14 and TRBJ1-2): EAGVTQFPSHSVIEKGQTVTLRCDPISGHDNLYWYRRVMGKEIKFLLHFVKESKQDESGMPNNRFLAERTGGTYSTLKVQPAELEDSGVYFCASSRGNSQYGYTFGSGTRLTVV.

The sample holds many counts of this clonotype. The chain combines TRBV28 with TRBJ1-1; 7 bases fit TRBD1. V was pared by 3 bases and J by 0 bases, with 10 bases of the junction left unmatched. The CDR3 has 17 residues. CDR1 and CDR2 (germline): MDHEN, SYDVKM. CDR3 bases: TGTGCCAGCAGTTTGGGGACAGACCTTATCATGAACACTGAAGCTTTCTTT. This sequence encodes CASSLGTDLIMNTEAFF. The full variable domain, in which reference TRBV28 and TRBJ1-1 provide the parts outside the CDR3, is DVKVTQSSRYLVKRTGEKVFLECVQDMDHENMFWYRQDPGLGLRLIYFSYDVKMKEKGDIPEGYSVSREKKERFSLILESASTNQTSMYLCASSLGTDLIMNTEAFFGQGTRLTVV.

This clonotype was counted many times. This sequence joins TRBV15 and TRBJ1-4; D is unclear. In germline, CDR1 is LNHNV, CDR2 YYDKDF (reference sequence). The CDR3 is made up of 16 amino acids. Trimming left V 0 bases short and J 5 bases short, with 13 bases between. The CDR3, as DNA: TGTGCCACCAGCAGAGATGGTGGGGAGACCAATGAAAAACTGTTTTTT. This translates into CATSRDGGETNEKLFF.

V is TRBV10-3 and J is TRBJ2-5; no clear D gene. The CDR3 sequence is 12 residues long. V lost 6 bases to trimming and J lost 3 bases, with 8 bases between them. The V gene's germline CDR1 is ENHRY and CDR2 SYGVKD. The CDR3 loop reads CAISSGEETQYF. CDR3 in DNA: TGTGCCATCAGCTCAGGTGAAGAGACCCAGTACTTC.

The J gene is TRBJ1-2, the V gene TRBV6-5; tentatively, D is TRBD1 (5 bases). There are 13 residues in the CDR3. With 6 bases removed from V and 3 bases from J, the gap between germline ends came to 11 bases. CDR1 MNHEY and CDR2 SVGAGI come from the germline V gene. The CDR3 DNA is TGTGCCAGCAGCCTTCAGGGAGACTATGGCTACACCTTC. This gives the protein CASSLQGDYGYTF.

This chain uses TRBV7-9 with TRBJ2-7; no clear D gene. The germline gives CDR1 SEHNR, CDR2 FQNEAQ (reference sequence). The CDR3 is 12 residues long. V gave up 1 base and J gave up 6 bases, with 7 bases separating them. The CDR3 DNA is TGTGCCAGCAGCTTAGTGTCTCGCGAGCAGTACTTC. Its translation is CASSLVSREQYF.

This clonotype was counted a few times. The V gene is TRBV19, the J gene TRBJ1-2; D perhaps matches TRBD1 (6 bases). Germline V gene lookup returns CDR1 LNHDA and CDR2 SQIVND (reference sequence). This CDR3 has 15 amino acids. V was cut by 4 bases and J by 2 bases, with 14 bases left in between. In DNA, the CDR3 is TGTGCCAGTAGTACCTCAGGGGCGCTCAACTATGGCTACACCTTC. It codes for CASSTSGALNYGYTF.

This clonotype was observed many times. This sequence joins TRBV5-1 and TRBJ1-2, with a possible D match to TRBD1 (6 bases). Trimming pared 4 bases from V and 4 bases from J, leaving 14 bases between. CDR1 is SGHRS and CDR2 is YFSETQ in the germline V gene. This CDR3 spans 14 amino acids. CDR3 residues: CASSETQGPYGYTF. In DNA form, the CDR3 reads TGCGCCAGCAGCGAGACACAGGGCCCCTATGGCTACACCTTC.

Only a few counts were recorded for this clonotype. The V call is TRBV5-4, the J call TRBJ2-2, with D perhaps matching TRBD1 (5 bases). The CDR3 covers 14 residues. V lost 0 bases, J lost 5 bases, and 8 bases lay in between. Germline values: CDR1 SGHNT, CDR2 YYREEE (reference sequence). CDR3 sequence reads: CASSLARQTGELFF. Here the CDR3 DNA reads TGTGCCAGCAGCTTGGCCAGACAGACCGGGGAGCTGTTTTTT. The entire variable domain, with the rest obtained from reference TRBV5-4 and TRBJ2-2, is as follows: ETGVTQSPTHLIKTRGQQVTLRCSSQSGHNTVSWYQQALGQGPQFIFQYYREEENGRGNFPPRFSGLQFPNYSSELNVNALELDDSALYLCASSLARQTGELFFGEGSRLTVL.

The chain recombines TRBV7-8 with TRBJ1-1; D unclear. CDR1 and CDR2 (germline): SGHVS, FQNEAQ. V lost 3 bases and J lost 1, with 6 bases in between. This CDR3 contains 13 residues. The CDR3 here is CASSFTRNTEAFF. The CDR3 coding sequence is TGTGCCAGCAGCTTTACTAGGAACACTGAAGCTTTCTTT.

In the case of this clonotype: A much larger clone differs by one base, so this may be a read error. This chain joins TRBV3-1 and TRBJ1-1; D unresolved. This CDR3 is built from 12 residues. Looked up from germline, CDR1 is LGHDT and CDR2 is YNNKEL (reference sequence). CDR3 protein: CASSLVGTEASF. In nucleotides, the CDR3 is TGTGCCAGCAGCCTTGTAGGCACTGAAGCTTCCTTT.

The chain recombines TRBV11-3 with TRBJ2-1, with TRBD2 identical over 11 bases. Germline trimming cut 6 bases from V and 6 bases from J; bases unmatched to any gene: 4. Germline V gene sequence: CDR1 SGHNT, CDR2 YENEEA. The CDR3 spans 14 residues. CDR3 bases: TGTGCCAGCAGTACTAGCGGGAGCGCCAATGAGCAGTTCTTC. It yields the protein CASSTSGSANEQFF.

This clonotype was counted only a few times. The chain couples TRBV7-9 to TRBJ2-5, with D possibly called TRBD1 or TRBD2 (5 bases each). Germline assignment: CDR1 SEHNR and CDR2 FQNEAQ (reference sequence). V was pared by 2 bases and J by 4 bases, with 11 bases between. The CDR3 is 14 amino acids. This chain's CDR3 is CASSLREGRETQYF. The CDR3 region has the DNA TGTGCCAGCAGCTTACGCGAGGGACGAGAGACCCAGTACTTC.

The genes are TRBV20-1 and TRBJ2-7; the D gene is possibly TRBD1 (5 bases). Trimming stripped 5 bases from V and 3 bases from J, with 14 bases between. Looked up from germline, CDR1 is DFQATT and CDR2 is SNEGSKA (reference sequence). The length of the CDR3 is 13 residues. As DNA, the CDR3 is TGCAGTGCTTATTCAGGACAATTCTACGAGCAGTACTTC. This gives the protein CSAYSGQFYEQYF.

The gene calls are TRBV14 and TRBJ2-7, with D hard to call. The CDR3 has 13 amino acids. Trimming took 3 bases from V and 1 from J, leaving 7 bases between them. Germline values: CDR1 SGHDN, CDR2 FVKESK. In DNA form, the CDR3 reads TGTGCCAGCAGCCAGCCTAAGTCCTACGAGCAGTACTTC. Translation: CASSQPKSYEQYF. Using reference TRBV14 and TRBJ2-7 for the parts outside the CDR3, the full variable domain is EAGVTQFPSHSVIEKGQTVTLRCDPISGHDNLYWYRRVMGKEIKFLLHFVKESKQDESGMPNNRFLAERTGGTYSTLKVQPAELEDSGVYFCASSQPKSYEQYFGPGTRLTVT.

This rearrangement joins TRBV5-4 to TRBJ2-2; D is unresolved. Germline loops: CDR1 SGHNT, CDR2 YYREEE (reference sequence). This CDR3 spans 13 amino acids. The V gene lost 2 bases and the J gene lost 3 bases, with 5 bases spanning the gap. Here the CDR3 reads CASSFPHTGELFF. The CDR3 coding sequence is TGTGCCAGCAGCTTTCCGCACACCGGGGAGCTGTTTTTT. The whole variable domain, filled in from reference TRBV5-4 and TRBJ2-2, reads ETGVTQSPTHLIKTRGQQVTLRCSSQSGHNTVSWYQQALGQGPQFIFQYYREEENGRGNFPPRFSGLQFPNYSSELNVNALELDDSALYLCASSFPHTGELFFGEGSRLTVL.

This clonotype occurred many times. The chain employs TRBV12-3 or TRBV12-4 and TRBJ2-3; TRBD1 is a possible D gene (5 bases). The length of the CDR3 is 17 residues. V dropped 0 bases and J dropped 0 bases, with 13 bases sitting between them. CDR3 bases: TGTGCCAGCAGTTTAGCGCGAAAGGACATTAGCACAGATACGCAGTATTTT. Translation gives CASSLARKDISTDTQYF.

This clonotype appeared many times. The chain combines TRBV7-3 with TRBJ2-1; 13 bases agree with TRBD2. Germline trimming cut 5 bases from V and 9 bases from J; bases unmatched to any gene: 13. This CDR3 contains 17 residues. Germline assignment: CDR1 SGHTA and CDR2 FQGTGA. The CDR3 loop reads CASSLTGTSGTGGEQFF. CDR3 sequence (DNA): TGTGCCAGCAGCCTTACCGGGACTAGCGGGACCGGTGGTGAGCAGTTCTTC. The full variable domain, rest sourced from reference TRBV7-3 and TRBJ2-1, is GAGVSQTPSNKVTEKGKYVELRCDPISGHTALYWYRQSLGQGPEFLIYFQGTGAADDSGLPNDRFFAVRPEGSVSTLKIQRTERGDSAVYLCASSLTGTSGTGGEQFFGPGTRLTVL.

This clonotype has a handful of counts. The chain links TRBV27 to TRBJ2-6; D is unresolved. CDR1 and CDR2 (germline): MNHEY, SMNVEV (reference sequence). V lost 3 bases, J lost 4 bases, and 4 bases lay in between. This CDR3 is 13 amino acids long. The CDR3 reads CASSFRGANVLTF. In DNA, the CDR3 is TGTGCCAGCAGTTTTCGGGGGGCCAACGTCCTGACTTTC.

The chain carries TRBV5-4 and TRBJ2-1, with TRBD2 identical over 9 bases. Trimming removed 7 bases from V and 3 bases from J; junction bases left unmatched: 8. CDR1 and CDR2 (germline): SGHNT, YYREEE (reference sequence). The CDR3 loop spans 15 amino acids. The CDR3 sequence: CASRVQAGGYNEQFF. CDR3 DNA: TGTGCCAGCCGTGTACAAGCGGGAGGCTACAATGAGCAGTTCTTC.

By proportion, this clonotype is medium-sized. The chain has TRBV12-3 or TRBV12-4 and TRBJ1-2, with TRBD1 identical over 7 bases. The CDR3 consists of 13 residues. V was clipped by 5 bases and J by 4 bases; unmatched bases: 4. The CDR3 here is CASSRDSLYGYTF. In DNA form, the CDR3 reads TGTGCCAGCAGTCGGGACAGCCTCTATGGCTACACCTTC.

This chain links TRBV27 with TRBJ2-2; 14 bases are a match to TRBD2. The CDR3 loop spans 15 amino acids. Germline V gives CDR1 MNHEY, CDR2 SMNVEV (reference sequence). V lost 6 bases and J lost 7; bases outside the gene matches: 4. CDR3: CASRRTSGRIGELFF. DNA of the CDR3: TGTGCCAGCAGACGGACTAGCGGGAGGATCGGGGAGCTGTTTTTT.

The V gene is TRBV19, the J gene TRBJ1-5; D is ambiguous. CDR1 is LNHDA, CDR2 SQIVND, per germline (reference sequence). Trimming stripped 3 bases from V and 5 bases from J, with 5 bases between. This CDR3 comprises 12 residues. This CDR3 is CASSMPDQPQHF. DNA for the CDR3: TGTGCCAGTAGTATGCCGGATCAGCCCCAGCATTTT.

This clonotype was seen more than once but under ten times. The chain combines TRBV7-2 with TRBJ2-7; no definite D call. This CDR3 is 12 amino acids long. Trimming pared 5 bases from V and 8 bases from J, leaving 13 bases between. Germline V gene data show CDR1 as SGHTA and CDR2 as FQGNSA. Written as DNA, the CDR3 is TGTGCCAGCAGCCTAGGACGGATCCAGCAGTACTTC. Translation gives CASSLGRIQQYF.

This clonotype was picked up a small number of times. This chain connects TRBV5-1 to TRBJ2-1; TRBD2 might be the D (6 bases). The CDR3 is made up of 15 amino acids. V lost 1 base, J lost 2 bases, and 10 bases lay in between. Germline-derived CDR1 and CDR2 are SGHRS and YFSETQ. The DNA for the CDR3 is TGCGCCAGCAGCTTGCGCGGGACCCCCTACAATGAGCAGTTCTTC. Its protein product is CASSLRGTPYNEQFF. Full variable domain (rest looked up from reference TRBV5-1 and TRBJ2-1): KAGVTQTPRYLIKTRGQQVTLSCSPISGHRSVSWYQQTPGQGLQFLFEYFSETQRNKGNFPGRFSGRQFSNSRSEMNVSTLELGDSALYLCASSLRGTPYNEQFFGPGTRLTVL.

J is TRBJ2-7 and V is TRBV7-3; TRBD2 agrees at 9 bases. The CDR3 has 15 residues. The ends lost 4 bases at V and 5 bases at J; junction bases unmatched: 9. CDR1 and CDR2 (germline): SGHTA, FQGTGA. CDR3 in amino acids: CASSSSGTSIHEQYF. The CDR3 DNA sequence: TGTGCCAGCAGCTCTTCCGGGACTAGCATCCACGAGCAGTACTTC.

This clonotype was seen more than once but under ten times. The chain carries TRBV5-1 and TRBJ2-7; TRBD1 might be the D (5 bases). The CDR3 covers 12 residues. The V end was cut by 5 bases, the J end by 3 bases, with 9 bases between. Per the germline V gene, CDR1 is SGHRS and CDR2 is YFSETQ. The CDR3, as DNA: TGCGCCAGCAGACGCGACAGCTACGAGCAGTACTTC. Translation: CASRRDSYEQYF.

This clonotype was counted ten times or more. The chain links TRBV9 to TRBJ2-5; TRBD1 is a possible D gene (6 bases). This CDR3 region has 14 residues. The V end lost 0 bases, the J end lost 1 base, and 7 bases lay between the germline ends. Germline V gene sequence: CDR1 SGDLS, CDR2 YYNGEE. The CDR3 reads CASSVDRVQETQYF. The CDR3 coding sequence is TGTGCCAGCAGCGTAGACAGGGTCCAAGAGACCCAGTACTTC.

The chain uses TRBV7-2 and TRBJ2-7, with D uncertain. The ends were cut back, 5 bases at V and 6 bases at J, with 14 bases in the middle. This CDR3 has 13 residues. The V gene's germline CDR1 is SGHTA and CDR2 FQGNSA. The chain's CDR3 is CASSRAPPGEQYF. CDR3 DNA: TGTGCCAGCAGCCGAGCTCCCCCAGGCGAGCAGTACTTC.

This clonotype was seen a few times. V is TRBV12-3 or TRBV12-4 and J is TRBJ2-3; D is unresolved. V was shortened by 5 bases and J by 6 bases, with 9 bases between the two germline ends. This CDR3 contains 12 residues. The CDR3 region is CASSTNWDTQYF. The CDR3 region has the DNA TGTGCCAGCAGTACGAACTGGGATACGCAGTATTTT.

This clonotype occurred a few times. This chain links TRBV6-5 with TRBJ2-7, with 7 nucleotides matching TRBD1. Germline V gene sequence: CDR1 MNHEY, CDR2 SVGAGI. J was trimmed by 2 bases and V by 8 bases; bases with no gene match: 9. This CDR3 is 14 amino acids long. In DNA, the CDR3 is TGTGCCAGCGTCGGGGCAGGGGGAGCCTACGAGCAGTACTTC. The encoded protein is CASVGAGGAYEQYF.